Listed below are T cell receptor beta chains from one sample, sequenced in a study of T cells in Graves' hyperthyroidism and ophthalmopathy. One entry per CDR3 protein results from TCRdb running MiXCR on the multiplex PCR reads. The repertoire holds 650,000 to 700,000 distinct CDR3 sequences, roughly 17% seen once, with roughly a sixth in the top ten. Sequenced input: blood. The source of these receptors is a man over 45 with Graves' hyperthyroidism. Both conserved end residues are part of each CDR3. The D gene is left open where the match is weak. Not every row has a clone size; where given, it reads once, few, many or a size class.

>-|TRBV5-1|-|TRBJ2-1
TGCGCCAGCAGCTTGGTTGGAGGGGGGTCCCAGAATGAGCAGTTCTTC
CASSLVGGGSQNEQFF
>few|TRBV29-1|-|TRBJ2-7
TGCAGCGTCACACAGGAGACCTACGAGCAGTACTTC
CSVTQETYEQYF
>many|TRBV11-2|TRBD2|TRBJ2-1
TGTGCCAGCAGCTCCACTAGCGGGAGGGCCAATGAGCAGTTCTTC
CASSSTSGRANEQFF
>-|TRBV10-3|-|TRBJ2-1
TGTGCCATCAGCAACACTAGTTATGAGCAGTTCTTC
CAISNTSYEQFF
>-|TRBV5-5|-|TRBJ2-7
TGTGCCAGCAGACCGCTAGGGGGGGCCTACGAGCAGTACTTC
CASRPLGGAYEQYF
>many|TRBV2|-|TRBJ2-7
TGTGCCGGATGCGTTGAGGGCCGGCGAAGTAGTCAGGACGAGCAGTACTTC
CAGCVEGRRSSQDEQYF
>few|TRBV28|-|TRBJ1-5
TGTGCCGGCAGTGAGACAGGTTCGTATCAGCCCCAGCATTTT
CAGSETGSYQPQHF
>many|TRBV10-3|-|TRBJ2-1
TGTGCCACCGGTGTGCGGGGCACGGATGAGCAGTTCTTC
CATGVRGTDEQFF
>few|TRBV4-1|-|TRBJ1-5
TGCGCCAGCAGCCGGACTGCGACAGGTGGCCAGCCCCAGCATTTT
CASSRTATGGQPQHF
>-|TRBV7-2|TRBD2|TRBJ2-3
TGTGCCAGCAGCTTAGGGACTAGCGGGCACCGCACAGATACGCAGTATTTT
CASSLGTSGHRTDTQYF
>many|TRBV28|-|TRBJ1-4
TGTGCCAGCAGTTTGGAGGGGTTCCGTACGGGAACTAATGAAAAACTGTTTTTT
CASSLEGFRTGTNEKLFF
>-|TRBV7-2|-|TRBJ1-2
TGTGCCAGCAGCTTACGGTCATTTGATGATGGCTACACCTTC
CASSLRSFDDGYTF
>many|TRBV6-1|-|TRBJ1-4
TGTGCCAGCAGCATATCTGCAACTAATGAAAAACTGTTTTTT
CASSISATNEKLFF
>few|TRBV28|TRBD1|TRBJ1-2
TGTGCCAGCAGAGAGACAGGGGGCCAGGGCTACACCTTC
CASRETGGQGYTF
>many|TRBV11-3|-|TRBJ2-3
TGTGCCAGCAGCTTTGACCGGGTAGGGACGCAGTATTTT
CASSFDRVGTQYF
>once|TRBV11-2|-|TRBJ2-5
TGTGCCAGCAGCTTAGATCCAGCGGAAGAGACCCAGTACTTC
CASSLDPAEETQYF
>many|TRBV12-3/TRBV12-4|TRBD1|TRBJ2-3
TGTGCCAGCAGTTACAGGACAGGGCCAGATACGCAGTATTTT
CASSYRTGPDTQYF
>-|TRBV10-3|-|TRBJ1-1
TGTGCCATCTCAAGCCCCTCAAGGGACACTGAAGCTTTCTTT
CAISSPSRDTEAFF
>few|TRBV20-1|-|TRBJ2-4
TGCAGTGCTAGAGAGGGAGGCAGGGGTGGCCAAAACATTCAGTACTTC
CSAREGGRGGQNIQYF
>few|TRBV2|TRBD2|TRBJ2-3
TGTGCCAGCAGTGCGACGGGACTAGTCACAGGTACGCAGTATTTT
CASSATGLVTGTQYF
>many|TRBV5-1|TRBD1|TRBJ2-3
TGCGCCAGCGGAACCGGGACAGAGAGAGTTACGCAGTATTTT
CASGTGTERVTQYF
>-|TRBV5-6|-|TRBJ1-4
TGTGCCAGCAGCTTGGACGGGGAGCTTACTAATGAAAAACTGTTTTTT
CASSLDGELTNEKLFF
>many|TRBV9|-|TRBJ1-4
TGTGCCAGCAGCGCGGGCGGGGATGAAAAACTGTTTTTT
CASSAGGDEKLFF
>many|TRBV28|TRBD1|TRBJ1-2
TGTGCCAGCGTCCCGAGGGGGCTTTTCTATGGCTACACCTTC
CASVPRGLFYGYTF
>-|TRBV19|TRBD2|TRBJ2-5
TGTGCCAGTAGTATTTTAGCGGGGTCGAACCAAGAGACCCAGTACTTC
CASSILAGSNQETQYF
>-|TRBV20-1|TRBD2|TRBJ2-5
TGCAGTGCCCAGGGAGTGCGGGAGAGGGCGAGGGAGACCGAGTACTTC
CSAQGVRERARETEYF
>-|TRBV20-1|-|TRBJ2-2
TGCAGTGCTAGGTTTTTGGCGCGCGGAGACACCGGGGAGCTGTTTTTT
CSARFLARGDTGELFF
>many|TRBV28|TRBD1|TRBJ1-3
TGTGCCAGCAGTTCCGGACAGGCAGGAAACACCATATATTTT
CASSSGQAGNTIYF
>many|TRBV28|TRBD2|TRBJ2-5
TGTGCCAGCAGTGAACTAGCGGACACATGGGAGACCCAGTACTTC
CASSELADTWETQYF
>once|TRBV28|TRBD2|TRBJ2-1
TGTGCCAGCAGTGCCACTAGCGGGATGTACAATGAGCAGTTCTTC
CASSATSGMYNEQFF
>-|TRBV11-2|-|TRBJ1-4
TGTGCCAGCAGCTTCGACAGGAGTGGGGAAAAACTGTTTTTT
CASSFDRSGEKLFF
>many|TRBV7-3|-|TRBJ2-2
TGTGCCAGCAGCTTAGCCCCAGGGAGAAAGGGGACCGGGGAGCTGTTTTTT
CASSLAPGRKGTGELFF
>many|TRBV2|TRBD1|TRBJ2-5
TGTGCCAGCAGTAACGACAGGGGGGCACAAGAGACCCAGTACTTC
CASSNDRGAQETQYF
>many|TRBV2|-|TRBJ1-6
TGTGCCAGCAGTGAAAGGGGGGGGAATAATTCACCCCTCCACTTT
CASSERGGNNSPLHF
>-|TRBV4-2|-|TRBJ2-2
TGTGCCAGCAGCCATATGGGACAGAACACCGGGGAGCTGTTTTTT
CASSHMGQNTGELFF
>-|TRBV28|TRBD1|TRBJ2-5
TGTGCCAGCAGCTTCATCCGGACAGGGGGAGAGACCCAGTACTTC
CASSFIRTGGETQYF
>few|TRBV10-1|TRBD1|TRBJ1-4
TGCGCCAGCACCCCCACAGGGGCCCAATCGGGGCCTAATGAAAAACTGTTTTTT
CASTPTGAQSGPNEKLFF
>-|TRBV4-1|-|TRBJ1-3
TGCGCCAGCAGCCCCCCCCGGACGGGAGGAAACACCATATATTTT
CASSPPRTGGNTIYF
>many|TRBV7-9|-|TRBJ2-7
TGTGCCAGCAGCTTAGAACTATCCTCCTACGAGCAGTACTTC
CASSLELSSYEQYF
>-|TRBV18|-|TRBJ1-1
TGTGCCAGCTCACCGATGACAAACACTGAAGCTTTCTTT
CASSPMTNTEAFF
>many|TRBV13|-|TRBJ2-5
TGTGCCAGCAGCTTAGGATGGGGGCCACGGGAGACCCAGTACTTC
CASSLGWGPRETQYF
>-|TRBV19|-|TRBJ1-5
TGTGCCAGTAGTATGGGGAACGGGGACCTGGGATTTAACAATCAGCCCCAGCATTTT
CASSMGNGDLGFNNQPQHF
>many|TRBV20-1|TRBD2|TRBJ2-5
TGCAGTGCTAGAAGGACTAGCGGGAGGATAATGGAGACCCAGTACTTC
CSARRTSGRIMETQYF
>many|TRBV7-2|-|TRBJ2-5
TGTGCCAGCAGCTTACAGCAAGAGACCCAGTACTTC
CASSLQQETQYF
>few|TRBV5-4|TRBD1|TRBJ1-3
TGTGCCAGCAGCAAAGGGACAGGGGAAGACACCATATATTTT
CASSKGTGEDTIYF
>many|TRBV15|TRBD1|TRBJ2-3
TGTGCCACCAGCAGTCTGGACAGGGGGATTTTCGCAGATACGCAGTATTTT
CATSSLDRGIFADTQYF
>few|TRBV6-2/TRBV6-3|-|TRBJ2-1
TGTGCCAGCAGTTACTCGATAACGGGAATTGAGCAGTTCTTC
CASSYSITGIEQFF
>-|TRBV4-3|TRBD2|TRBJ2-7
TGCGCCAGCAGCGACACCGGGACTAGCGGAAACTACGAGCAGTACTTC
CASSDTGTSGNYEQYF
>few|TRBV6-1|-|TRBJ1-2
TGTGCCACCCGGGGAGGACGTGGCTATGGCTACACCTTC
CATRGGRGYGYTF
>many|TRBV19|TRBD1|TRBJ1-2
TGTGCCAGTAGTAGCTGGGACAGGGGGTCGGATGGCTACACCTTC
CASSSWDRGSDGYTF
>-|TRBV5-5|TRBD2|TRBJ2-2
TGTGCCAGCAGCTTGGGACTAGCGGGAAACAGAAGGACCGGGGAGCTGTTTTTT
CASSLGLAGNRRTGELFF
>few|TRBV6-1|-|TRBJ1-6
TGTGCCAGCAGTGGCAGGCAGACCAATTCACCCCTCCACTTT
CASSGRQTNSPLHF
>many|TRBV19|-|TRBJ2-2
TGTGCCAGTACTCTGGACGCCTTTGAATCCGGGGAGCTGTTTTTT
CASTLDAFESGELFF
>many|TRBV20-1|TRBD1|TRBJ1-2
TGCAGTGCTCAAGGGACAGACTATGGCTACACCTTC
CSAQGTDYGYTF
>few|TRBV29-1|TRBD2|TRBJ2-3
TGCAGCGTCGAACTAGCGAAAGGCACAGATACGCAGTATTTT
CSVELAKGTDTQYF